The TCR beta chain described here comes from a study of blood T cell repertoires in COVID-19. Study at large: The study drew acute and convalescent COVID-19 samples from the United States, Italy and Spain. PBMCs, B-cell-depleted T cells, or T cells provided the cDNA or gDNA that made up the material.

Original processing methods: Amplification with reference gene primers provided the estimates of nucleated cell counts. TCRdb's table, derived via immunoSEQ multiplex PCR, lists solely in-frame clones and lacks some. D and trimming come from the DNA, and the V and J calls and clone size come from that table. In the table there are some 15,000 clones, roughly nine tenths of which are singletons. The sample was peripheral blood. This clonotype originated in a human donor in a cohort sampled during active COVID-19.

This CDR3 is CASSPGDGYTF. CDR3 in DNA: TGTGCCAGCTCACCAGGAGATGGCTACACCTTC. The chain couples TRBV18 to TRBJ1-2; the D is unclear. The germline V and J ends were trimmed by 2 bases and 6 bases, with 4 bases remaining between them. The CDR3 covers 11 residues. The germline gives CDR1 KGHSH, CDR2 LQKENI.